The T cell receptor beta chain described here comes from a study of T cells expressing NK-cell markers. One entry per CDR3 protein, without DNA, is what TCRdb gives after re-calling the 5' RACE reads. The listing contains some 460,000 distinct CDR3 sequences. The CDR3 is 13 residues long. CDR1 and CDR2 from the germline V gene are MNHEY and SMNVEV (reference sequence). For this clonotype: Its antigen remains unknown.

Study-wide points: The contribution of dominant NKG2C+ clonotypes to CD8+ T cells in roughly six donors was roughly 1.0-7.5%.

Sequences were obtained from blood T cells: a sorted CD56 or NKG2C T cell subset, CD4+ or CD8+ T cells, or bulk PBMC T cells (not recorded which). The rearrangement uses TRBV27 and TRBJ2-1; absent DNA, TCRdb's TRBD2 call cannot be checked. The receptor comes from a woman aged 45-60 years in good health. The CDR3: CASSLLGTRGQFF.